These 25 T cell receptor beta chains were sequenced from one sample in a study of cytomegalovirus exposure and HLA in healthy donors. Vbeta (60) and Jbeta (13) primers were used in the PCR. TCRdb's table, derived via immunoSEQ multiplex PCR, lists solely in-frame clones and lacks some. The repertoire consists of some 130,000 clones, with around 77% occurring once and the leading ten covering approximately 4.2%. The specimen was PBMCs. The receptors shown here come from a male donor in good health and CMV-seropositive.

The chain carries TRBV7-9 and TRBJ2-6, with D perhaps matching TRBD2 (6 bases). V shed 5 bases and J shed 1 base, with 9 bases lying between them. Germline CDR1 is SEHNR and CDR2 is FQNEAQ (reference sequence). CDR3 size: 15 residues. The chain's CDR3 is CASSPGSSGANVLTF. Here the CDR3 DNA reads TGTGCCAGCAGCCCCGGGAGTTCTGGGGCCAACGTCCTGACTTTC.

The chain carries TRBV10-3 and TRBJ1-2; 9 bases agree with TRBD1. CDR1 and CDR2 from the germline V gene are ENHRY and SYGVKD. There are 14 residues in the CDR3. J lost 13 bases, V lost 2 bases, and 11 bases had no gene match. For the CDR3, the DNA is TGTGCCATCAGTGAGGCCGGGACAGGGTCGTCTCTCACCTTC. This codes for CAISEAGTGSSLTF.

CDR3 amino acids: CASSHEENSGPNTEAFF. In DNA form, the CDR3 reads TGTGCCAGCAGCCACGAAGAGAACTCAGGGCCGAACACTGAAGCTTTCTTT. The chain uses TRBV11-2 and TRBJ1-1, with D tentatively TRBD1 (5 bases). The germline V gene has CDR1 SGHAT and CDR2 FQNNGV. CDR3 length: 17 residues. Trimming stripped 5 bases from V and 1 base from J, with 20 bases between.

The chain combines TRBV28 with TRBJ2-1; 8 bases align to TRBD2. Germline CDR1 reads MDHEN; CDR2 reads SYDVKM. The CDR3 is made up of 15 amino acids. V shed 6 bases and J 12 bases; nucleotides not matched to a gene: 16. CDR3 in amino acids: CASRGVTGGAYGQFF. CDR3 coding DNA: TGTGCCAGCAGGGGAGTCACGGGGGGGGCTTATGGGCAGTTCTTC.

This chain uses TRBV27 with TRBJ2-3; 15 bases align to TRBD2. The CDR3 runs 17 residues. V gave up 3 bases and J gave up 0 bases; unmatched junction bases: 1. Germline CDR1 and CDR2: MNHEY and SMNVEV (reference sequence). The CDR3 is CASSFGTSGRSTDTQYF. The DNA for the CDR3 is TGTGCCAGCAGTTTCGGGACTAGCGGGAGGAGCACAGATACGCAGTATTTT.

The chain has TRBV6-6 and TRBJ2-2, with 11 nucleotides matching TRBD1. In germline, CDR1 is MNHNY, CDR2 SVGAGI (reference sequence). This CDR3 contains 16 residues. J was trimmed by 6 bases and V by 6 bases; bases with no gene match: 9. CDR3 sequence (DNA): TGTGCCAGCAGAAGATCCGGGACAGGGGGGTCCGGGGAGCTGTTTTTT. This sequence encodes CASRRSGTGGSGELFF.

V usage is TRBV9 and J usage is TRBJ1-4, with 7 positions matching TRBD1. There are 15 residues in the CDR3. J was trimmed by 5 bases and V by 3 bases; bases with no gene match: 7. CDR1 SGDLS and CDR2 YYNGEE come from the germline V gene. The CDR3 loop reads CASSAWTGGNEKLFF. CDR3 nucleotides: TGTGCCAGCAGCGCCTGGACAGGTGGCAATGAAAAACTGTTTTTT.

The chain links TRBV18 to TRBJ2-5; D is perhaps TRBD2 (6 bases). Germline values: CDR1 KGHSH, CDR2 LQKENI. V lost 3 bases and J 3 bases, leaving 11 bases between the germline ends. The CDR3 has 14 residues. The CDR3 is CASSPIADKETQYF. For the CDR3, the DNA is TGTGCCAGCTCACCCATAGCGGATAAAGAGACCCAGTACTTC.

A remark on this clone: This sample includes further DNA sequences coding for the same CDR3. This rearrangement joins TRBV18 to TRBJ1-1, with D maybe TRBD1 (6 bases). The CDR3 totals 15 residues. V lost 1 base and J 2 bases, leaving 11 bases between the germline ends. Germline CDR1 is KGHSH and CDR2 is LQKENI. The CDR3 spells CASSPQGVGNTEAFF. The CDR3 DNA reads TGTGCCAGCTCACCACAGGGGGTGGGTAACACTGAAGCTTTCTTT. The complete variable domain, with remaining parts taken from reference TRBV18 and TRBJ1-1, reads NAGVMQNPRHLVRRRGQEARLRCSPMKGHSHVYWYRQLPEEGLKFMVYLQKENIIDESGMPKERFSAEFPKEGPSILRIQQVVRGDSAAYFCASSPQGVGNTEAFFGQGTRLTVV.

CDR3 loop: CASSLRTGVTDTQYF. DNA of the CDR3: TGTGCCAGCAGTTTAAGGACAGGGGTAACAGATACGCAGTATTTT. The chain is built from TRBV27 and TRBJ2-3; 9 bases are a match to TRBD1. The CDR3 contains 15 residues. V lost 2 bases to trimming and J lost 3 bases; unmatched junction nucleotides: 3. In germline, CDR1 is MNHEY, CDR2 SMNVEV (reference sequence).

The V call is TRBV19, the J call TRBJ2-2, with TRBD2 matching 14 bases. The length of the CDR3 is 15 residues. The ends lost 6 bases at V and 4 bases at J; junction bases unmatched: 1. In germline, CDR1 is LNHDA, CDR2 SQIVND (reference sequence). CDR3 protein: CASRGTSGSTGELFF. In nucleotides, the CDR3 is TGTGCCAGTAGGGGGACTAGCGGGAGCACCGGGGAGCTGTTTTTT.

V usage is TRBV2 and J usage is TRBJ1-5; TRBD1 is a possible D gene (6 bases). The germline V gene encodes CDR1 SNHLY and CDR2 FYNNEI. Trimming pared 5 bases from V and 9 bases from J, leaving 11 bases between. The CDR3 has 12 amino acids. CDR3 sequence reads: CASSFTGRPQHF. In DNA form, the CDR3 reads TGTGCCAGCAGTTTCACAGGGAGGCCCCAGCATTTT.

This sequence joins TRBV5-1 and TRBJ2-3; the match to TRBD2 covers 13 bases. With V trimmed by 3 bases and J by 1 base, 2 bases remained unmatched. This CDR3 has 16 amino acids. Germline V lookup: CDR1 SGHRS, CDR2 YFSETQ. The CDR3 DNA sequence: TGCGCCAGCAGCTCACTAGCGGGGGGGGGCACAGATACGCAGTATTTT. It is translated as CASSSLAGGGTDTQYF.

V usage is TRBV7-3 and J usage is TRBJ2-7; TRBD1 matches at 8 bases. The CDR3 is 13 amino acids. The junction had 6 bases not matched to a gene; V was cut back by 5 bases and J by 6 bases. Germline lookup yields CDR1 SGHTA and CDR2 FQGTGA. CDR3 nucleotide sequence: TGTGCCAGCAGCCCGTGGACAGGGACCGAGCAGTACTTC. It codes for CASSPWTGTEQYF.

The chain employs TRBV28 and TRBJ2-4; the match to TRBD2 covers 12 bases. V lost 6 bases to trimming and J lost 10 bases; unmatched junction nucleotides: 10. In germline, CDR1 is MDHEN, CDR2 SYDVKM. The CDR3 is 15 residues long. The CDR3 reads CASSLPTSGRGIQYF. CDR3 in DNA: TGTGCCAGCAGCCTACCGACTAGCGGGAGAGGTATTCAGTACTTC.

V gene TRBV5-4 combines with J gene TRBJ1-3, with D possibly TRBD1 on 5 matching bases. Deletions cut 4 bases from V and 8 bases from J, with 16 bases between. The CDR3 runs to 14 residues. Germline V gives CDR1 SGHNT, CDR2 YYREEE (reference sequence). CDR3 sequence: CASSPRGTGDTIYF. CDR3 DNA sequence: TGTGCCAGCAGCCCTAGGGGTACGGGGGACACCATATATTTT.

The CDR3 DNA is TGTGCCAGCAGCGATGACAGGGCCACCCTCCACTTT. Translating gives CASSDDRATLHF. The V call is TRBV7-9, the J call TRBJ1-6, with 7 bases lining up with TRBD1. CDR3 length: 12 amino acids. V lost 5 bases, J lost 14 bases, and 6 bases stayed unmatched. Germline loops: CDR1 SEHNR, CDR2 FQNEAQ (reference sequence).

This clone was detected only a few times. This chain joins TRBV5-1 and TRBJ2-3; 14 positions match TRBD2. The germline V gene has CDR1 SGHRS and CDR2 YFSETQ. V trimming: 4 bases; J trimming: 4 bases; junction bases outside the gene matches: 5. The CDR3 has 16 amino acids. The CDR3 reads CASSTGLAGVADTQYF. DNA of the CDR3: TGCGCCAGCAGCACGGGACTAGCGGGAGTCGCAGATACGCAGTATTTT.

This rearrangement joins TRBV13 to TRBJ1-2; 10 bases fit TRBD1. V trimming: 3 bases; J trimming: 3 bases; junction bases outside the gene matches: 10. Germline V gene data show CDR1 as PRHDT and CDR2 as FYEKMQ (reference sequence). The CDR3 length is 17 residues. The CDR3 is CASSFLTGGMTDYGYTF. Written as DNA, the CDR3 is TGTGCCAGCAGCTTTTTGACAGGGGGCATGACGGACTATGGCTACACCTTC.

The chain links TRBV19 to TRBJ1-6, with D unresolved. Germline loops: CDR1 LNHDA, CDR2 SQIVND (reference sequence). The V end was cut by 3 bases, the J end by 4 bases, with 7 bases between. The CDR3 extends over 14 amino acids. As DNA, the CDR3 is TGTGCCAGTAGTATCCGGGATTATAATTCACCCCTCCACTTT. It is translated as CASSIRDYNSPLHF.

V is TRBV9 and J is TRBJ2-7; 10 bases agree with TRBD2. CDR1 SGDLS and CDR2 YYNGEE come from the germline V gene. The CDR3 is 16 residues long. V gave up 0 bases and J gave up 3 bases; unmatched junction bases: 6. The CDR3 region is CASSVGPSGSIYEQYF. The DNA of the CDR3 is TGTGCCAGCAGCGTAGGGCCTAGCGGGAGTATCTACGAGCAGTACTTC.

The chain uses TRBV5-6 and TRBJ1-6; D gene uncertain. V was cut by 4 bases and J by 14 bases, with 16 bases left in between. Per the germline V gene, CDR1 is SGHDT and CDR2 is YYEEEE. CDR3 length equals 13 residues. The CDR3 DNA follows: TGTGCCAGCAGCCCGGGAGGCCTACGGGCCCTCCACTTT. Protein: CASSPGGLRALHF.

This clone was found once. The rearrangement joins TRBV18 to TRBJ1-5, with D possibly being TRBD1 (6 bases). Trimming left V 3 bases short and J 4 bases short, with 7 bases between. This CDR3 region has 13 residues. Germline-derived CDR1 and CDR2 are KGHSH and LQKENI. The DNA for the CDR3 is TGTGCCAGCTCACCCCAGGGGAATCAGCCCCAGCATTTT. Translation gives CASSPQGNQPQHF.

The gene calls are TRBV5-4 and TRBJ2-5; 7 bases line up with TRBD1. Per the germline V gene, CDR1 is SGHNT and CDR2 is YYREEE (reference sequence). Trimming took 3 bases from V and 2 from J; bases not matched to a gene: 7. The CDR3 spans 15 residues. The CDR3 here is CASSYQGVGQETQYF. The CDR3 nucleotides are TGTGCCAGCAGCTACCAGGGGGTGGGTCAAGAGACCCAGTACTTC.

CDR3 sequence reads: CASSLVKLAGGVADTQYF. The CDR3 nucleotides are TGTGCCAGCAGCTTAGTGAAACTAGCGGGAGGGGTGGCAGATACGCAGTATTTT. The rearrangement uses TRBV7-2 and TRBJ2-3; 13 bases align to TRBD2. Germline CDR1 reads SGHTA; CDR2 reads FQGNSA. The CDR3 has 18 amino acids. V was pared by 1 base and J by 4 bases, with 8 bases of the junction left unmatched. Full variable domain (rest looked up from reference TRBV7-2 and TRBJ2-3): GAGVSQSPSNKVTEKGKDVELRCDPISGHTALYWYRQSLGQGLEFLIYFQGNSAPDKSGLPSDRFSAERTGGSVSTLTIQRTQQEDSAVYLCASSLVKLAGGVADTQYFGPGTRLTVL.